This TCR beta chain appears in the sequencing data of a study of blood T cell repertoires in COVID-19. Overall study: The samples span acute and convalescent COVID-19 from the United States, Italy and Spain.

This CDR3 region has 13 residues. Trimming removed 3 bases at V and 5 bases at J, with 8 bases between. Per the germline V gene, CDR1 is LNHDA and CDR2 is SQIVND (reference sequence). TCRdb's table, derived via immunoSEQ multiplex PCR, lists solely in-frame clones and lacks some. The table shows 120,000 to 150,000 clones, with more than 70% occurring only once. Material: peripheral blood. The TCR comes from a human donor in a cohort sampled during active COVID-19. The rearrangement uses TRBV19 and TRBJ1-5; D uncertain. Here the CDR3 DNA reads TGTGCCAGTAGTATTTGGGGAGATCAGCCCCAGCATTTT. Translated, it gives CASSIWGDQPQHF.